This TCR beta chain stems from a study of cytomegalovirus exposure and HLA in healthy donors. Remarks on this clone: The antigen is unknown.

The CDR3 covers 14 residues. The V end lost 3 bases, the J end lost 1 base, and 9 bases lay between the germline ends. CDR1 and CDR2 (germline): MNHEY, SMNVEV (reference sequence). This PCR relied on a set of 60 Vbeta primers and 13 Jbeta primers. Sequenced by immunoSEQ multiplex PCR; TCRdb stores in-frame clones only, minus some. The repertoire consists of 120,000 or so clones, with around four fifths occurring once and the leading ten covering 1.5% to 2%. General study points: Investigators reported fewer than 200 TCR beta chains as tied to cytomegalovirus.

This receptor was obtained from a middle-aged man in good health and CMV-seronegative. The rearrangement joins TRBV27 to TRBJ2-5; D might be TRBD2 (6 bases). The sequencing sample was made of PBMCs. This CDR3 is CASSLRGFQETQYF. The CDR3, as DNA: TGTGCCAGCAGTTTGCGGGGATTCCAAGAGACCCAGTACTTC.